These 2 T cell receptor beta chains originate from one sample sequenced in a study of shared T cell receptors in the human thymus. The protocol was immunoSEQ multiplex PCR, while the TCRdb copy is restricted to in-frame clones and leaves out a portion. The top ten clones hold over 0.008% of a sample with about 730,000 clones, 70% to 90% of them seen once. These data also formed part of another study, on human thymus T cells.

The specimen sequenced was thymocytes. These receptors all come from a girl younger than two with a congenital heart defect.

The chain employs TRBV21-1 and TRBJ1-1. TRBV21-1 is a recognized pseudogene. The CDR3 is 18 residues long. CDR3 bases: TGTGCCAGCAGCAAAGCGCTTTGCGGGACGAGAATGAACACTGAAGCTTTCTTT. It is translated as CASSKALCGTRMNTEAFF.

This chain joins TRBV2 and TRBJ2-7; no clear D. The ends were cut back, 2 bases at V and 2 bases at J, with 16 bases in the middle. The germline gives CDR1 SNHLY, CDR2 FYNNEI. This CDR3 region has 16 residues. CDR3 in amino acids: CASSERRQVPAYEQYF. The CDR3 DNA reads TGTGCCAGCAGTGAAAGGCGTCAGGTCCCAGCCTACGAGCAGTACTTC.